This TCR beta chain was identified in a study of T-cell reconstitution after alpha-beta-depleted transplantation in children. Findings and caveats of the study: Some patients showed high day-60 TCRbeta diversity, which derived from surviving recipient T cells and thymic progenitors. Among T cells one year after transplant, newly produced cells accounted for most counts and diversity. In patients about two months after transplant, alpha-beta T cells reportedly arose from several hundred expanded graft clones.

Germline CDR1 is SGDLS and CDR2 is YYNGEE. The CDR3 sequence is 15 residues long. Trimming shortened V by 7 bases and J by 0 bases, and 14 bases separated the two germline ends. A TCRbeta library incorporating unique molecular identifiers was prepared. MiXCR, applied by TCRdb to the PCR reads, yields one record per CDR3 protein. Among about 460,000 distinct CDR3 sequences listed, over 9.5% were seen once. With respect to this clonotype: Its cognate antigen is unknown.

The source of this sequence is a child aged 2-15 years with inherited bone marrow failure, due to receive a stem cell transplant. The sample in question was PBMCs, obtained before TCRalphabeta/CD19-depleted stem cell transplant. The chain carries TRBV9 and TRBJ2-4; D gene ambiguous. Here the CDR3 reads CASGARTVAKNIQYF. The CDR3 nucleotides read TGTGCCAGCGGCGCCCGGACCGTAGCCAAAAACATTCAGTACTTC. The full variable domain, its missing parts supplied by reference TRBV9 and TRBJ2-4, is DSGVTQTPKHLITATGQRVTLRCSPRSGDLSVYWYQQSLDQGLQFLIQYYNGEERAKGNILERFSAQQFPDLHSELNLSSLELGDSALYFCASGARTVAKNIQYFGAGTRLSVL.